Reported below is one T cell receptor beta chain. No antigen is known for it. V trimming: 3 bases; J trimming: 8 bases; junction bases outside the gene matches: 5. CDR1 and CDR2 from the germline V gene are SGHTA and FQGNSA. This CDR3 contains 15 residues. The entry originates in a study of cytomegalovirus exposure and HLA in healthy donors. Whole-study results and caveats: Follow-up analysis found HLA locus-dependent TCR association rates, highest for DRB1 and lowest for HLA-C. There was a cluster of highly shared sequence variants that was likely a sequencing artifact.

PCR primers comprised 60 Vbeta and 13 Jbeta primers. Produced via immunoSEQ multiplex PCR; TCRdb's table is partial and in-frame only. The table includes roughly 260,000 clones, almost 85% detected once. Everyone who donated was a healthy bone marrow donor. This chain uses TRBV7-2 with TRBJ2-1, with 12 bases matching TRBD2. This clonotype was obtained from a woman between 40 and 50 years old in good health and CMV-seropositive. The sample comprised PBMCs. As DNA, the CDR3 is TGTGCCAGCAGCTTTCGGCTAGCGGGAGGGGATGAGCAGTTCTTC. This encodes CASSFRLAGGDEQFF.